This record looks at one T cell receptor beta chain sequence and its context. Its cognate antigen is unknown. Some 9.7 x 10^4 TCR templates were assayed per sample. Generated by immunoSEQ multiplex PCR, the TCRdb table keeps only in-frame clones and is missing some. The data show 60,000 to 80,000 clones, over 80% seen once. The sample originates from a study of siplizumab effects on memory and regulatory T cells. Notes on the study in general: The drug siplizumab significantly decreased the alloreactive sequences that could be traced to unstimulated CD4+ memory cells.

V shed 4 bases, J shed 4 bases, and the junction held 7 bases outside the gene matches. From germline, CDR1 is SGHTS and CDR2 YDEGEE. The CDR3 has 15 amino acids. The chain carries TRBV5-8 and TRBJ2-2; 7 nucleotides agree with TRBD1. The TCR originated in a human donor in good health. The material sequenced was memory CD4+ T cells sorted from blood. CDR3 nucleotides: TGTGCCAGCAGCCGGGGACAGTTGACCACCGGGGAGCTGTTTTTT. It specifies CASSRGQLTTGELFF.